Presented here are 10 T cell receptor beta chains from one specimen sequenced in a study of T cell responses to AZD1222 COVID-19 vaccine. Produced via immunoSEQ multiplex PCR; TCRdb's table is partial and in-frame only. Of 130,000 to 150,000 clones in the sample, roughly nine tenths were seen once. The sequencing used peripheral blood, collected 28 days after the second AZD1222 dose. The receptors stem from an adult who received the AZD1222 COVID-19 vaccine.

This chain links TRBV2 with TRBJ1-1; 7 nucleotides match TRBD1. The trim removed 4 bases at V and 4 bases at J, leaving 6 bases unmatched. CDR1 and CDR2 from the germline V gene are SNHLY and FYNNEI. There are 14 residues in the CDR3. The CDR3 region is CASSVDRRRTEAFF. The CDR3 DNA follows: TGTGCCAGCAGTGTGGACAGGCGTCGCACTGAAGCTTTCTTT. Based on the CDR3 plus reference TRBV2 and TRBJ1-1, the full variable domain is EPEVTQTPSHQVTQMGQEVILRCVPISNHLYFYWYRQILGQKVEFLVSFYNNEISEKSEIFDDQFSVERPDGSNFTLKIRSTKLEDSAMYFCASSVDRRRTEAFFGQGTRLTVV.

This sequence joins TRBV5-1 and TRBJ1-4; a possible D gene is TRBD1 (5 bases). The length of the CDR3 is 13 residues. V lost 0 bases, J lost 6 bases, and 6 bases lay in between. Germline V gene data show CDR1 as SGHRS and CDR2 as YFSETQ. CDR3 sequence: CASSLGGDEKLFF. Here the CDR3 DNA reads TGCGCCAGCAGCTTGGGAGGGGATGAAAAACTGTTTTTT.

This chain connects TRBV19 to TRBJ2-7, with TRBD2 as a possible D gene (7 bases). Germline CDR1 reads LNHDA; CDR2 reads SQIVND (reference sequence). This CDR3 region has 14 residues. V was shortened by 5 bases and J by 1 base, with 12 bases between the two germline ends. The CDR3 sequence: CASSLQGGSYEQYF. The CDR3 region has the DNA TGTGCCAGTAGTTTACAGGGAGGGTCCTACGAGCAGTACTTC.

The chain combines TRBV30 with TRBJ1-5; TRBD1 matches at 7 bases. CDR1 and CDR2 (germline): GTSNPN, SVGIG (reference sequence). The CDR3 length is 16 residues. The trim removed 1 base at V and 4 bases at J, leaving 10 bases unmatched. CDR3 in DNA: TGTGCCTGGAGTGAGGGGGGCCAGGGGGAGAATCAGCCCCAGCATTTT. Translation gives CAWSEGGQGENQPQHF.

This clone appeared a few times. The chain combines TRBV9 with TRBJ1-2, with TRBD1 as a possible D gene (5 bases). Germline assignment: CDR1 SGDLS and CDR2 YYNGEE. The CDR3 runs 17 residues. The V end was cut by 5 bases, the J end by 8 bases, with 28 bases between. The CDR3 region has the DNA TGTGCCAGCAGTGAAAAAACCCGCGGCCTATGGGGGGACGGCTACACCTTC. This codes for CASSEKTRGLWGDGYTF.

The CDR3 coding sequence is TGTGCCAGTAGTATAGGAGTTCAGCCCCAGCATTTT. Translation gives CASSIGVQPQHF. V and J are TRBV19 and TRBJ1-5; no clear D gene. CDR1 and CDR2 (germline): LNHDA, SQIVND (reference sequence). Trimming took 1 base from V and 6 from J, leaving 4 bases between them. The CDR3 runs 12 residues. The full variable domain, rest sourced from reference TRBV19 and TRBJ1-5, is DGGITQSPKYLFRKEGQNVTLSCEQNLNHDAMYWYRQDPGQGLRLIYYSQIVNDFQKGDIAEGYSVSREKKESFPLTVTSAQKNPTAFYLCASSIGVQPQHFGDGTRLSIL.

The gene calls are TRBV5-4 and TRBJ2-5, with 10 bases identical to TRBD2. The CDR3 contains 14 residues. The V and J ends lost 4 bases and 4 bases, in that order; junction bases with no gene match: 4. Looked up from germline, CDR1 is SGHNT and CDR2 is YYREEE (reference sequence). CDR3 in amino acids: CASSGVAGGETQYF. The CDR3 DNA is TGTGCCAGCAGCGGTGTAGCGGGAGGAGAGACCCAGTACTTC. Supplemented by reference TRBV5-4 and TRBJ2-5, the full variable domain reads ETGVTQSPTHLIKTRGQQVTLRCSSQSGHNTVSWYQQALGQGPQFIFQYYREEENGRGNFPPRFSGLQFPNYSSELNVNALELDDSALYLCASSGVAGGETQYFGPGTRLLVL.

This chain connects TRBV6-5 to TRBJ2-5; D remains unclear. Trimming removed 2 bases at V and 3 bases at J, with 4 bases between. The CDR3 contains 12 residues. Germline values: CDR1 MNHEY, CDR2 SVGAGI. CDR3 nucleotides: TGTGCCAGCAGTTACCCAAAAGAGACCCAGTACTTC. Translation gives CASSYPKETQYF.

The chain uses TRBV3-1 (or the pseudogene TRBV3-2) and TRBJ1-3; 8 nucleotides match TRBD1. Germline CDR1 LGHDT, CDR2 YNNKEL (reference sequence). After removal of 4 bases from V and 2 bases from J, the junction contained 4 bases not matched to a gene. This CDR3 has 15 amino acids. DNA of the CDR3: TGTGCCAGCAGCCTCGGACAGGGAGCTGGAAACACCATATATTTT. Protein product: CASSLGQGAGNTIYF.

V is TRBV5-1 and J is TRBJ2-3; maybe TRBD1 (6 bases). Looked up from germline, CDR1 is SGHRS and CDR2 is YFSETQ. The CDR3 has 15 amino acids. V was cut by 0 bases and J by 3 bases, with 11 bases left in between. The CDR3 loop reads CASSLEQGGTDTQYF. Here the CDR3 DNA reads TGCGCCAGCAGCTTGGAACAGGGTGGGACAGATACGCAGTATTTT.